The 11 T cell receptor beta chains below all came from one sample that was sequenced in a study of T cell changes during pregnancy in multiple sclerosis. Method: immunoSEQ multiplex PCR; TCRdb's copy keeps in-frame clones and lacks some. Here the sample spans around 80,000 clones, about 90% being singletons. The material was peripheral blood, obtained before pregnancy. The receptors were sampled from a female donor with multiple sclerosis, enrolled in a pregnancy study.

The table lists this clone with a few counts. The genes are TRBV5-1 and TRBJ1-1; unclear D gene. The germline V and J ends were trimmed by 8 bases and 2 bases, with 16 bases remaining between them. Germline CDR1 is SGHRS and CDR2 is YFSETQ. CDR3 length: 14 amino acids. The CDR3 sequence is CASMGSGRNTEAFF. CDR3 nucleotide sequence: TGCGCCAGTATGGGGAGCGGCAGAAACACTGAAGCTTTCTTT.

This rearrangement joins TRBV19 to TRBJ2-1; the match to TRBD1 covers 7 bases. V was pared by 2 bases and J by 7 bases, with 8 bases of the junction left unmatched. The germline V gene has CDR1 LNHDA and CDR2 SQIVND (reference sequence). CDR3 size: 15 residues. The CDR3 protein is CASSIKGQSPNEQFF. The CDR3 region has the DNA TGTGCCAGTAGTATAAAGGGACAGAGCCCTAATGAGCAGTTCTTC.

This rearrangement joins TRBV13 to TRBJ1-4, with D possibly matching TRBD1 (5 bases). The CDR3 is made up of 15 amino acids. Germline V gives CDR1 PRHDT, CDR2 FYEKMQ (reference sequence). The V gene lost 4 bases and the J gene lost 8 bases, with 17 bases spanning the gap. The CDR3 DNA sequence: TGTGCCAGCAGCTATACGGACGGGGGAAGGGAAAAACTGTTTTTT. Encoded protein: CASSYTDGGREKLFF.

This clone came up a few times. This chain joins TRBV7-2 and TRBJ1-1; 7 bases agree with TRBD1. Germline CDR1 is SGHTA and CDR2 is FQGNSA. The trim removed 6 bases at V and 9 bases at J, leaving 7 bases unmatched. The CDR3 length is 12 residues. The CDR3, as DNA: TGTGCCAGCAGTTCTGACAGGGTGCAAGCTTTCTTT. Translated: CASSSDRVQAFF. Supplemented by reference TRBV7-2 and TRBJ1-1, the full variable domain reads GAGVSQSPSNKVTEKGKDVELRCDPISGHTALYWYRQSLGQGLEFLIYFQGNSAPDKSGLPSDRFSAERTGGSVSTLTIQRTQQEDSAVYLCASSSDRVQAFFGQGTRLTVV.

The rearrangement links TRBV6-5 to TRBJ2-5, with TRBD1 as a possible D gene (6 bases). The CDR3 runs 15 residues. Germline V gene sequence: CDR1 MNHEY, CDR2 SVGAGI. Trimming took 8 bases from V and 5 from J, leaving 21 bases between them. The CDR3 bases are TGTGCCAGCGCCAATCCAGGGTCAGGGGATGAGACCCAGTACTTC. Translating it yields CASANPGSGDETQYF.

This chain uses TRBV7-8 with TRBJ2-5; 10 bases map to TRBD2. Per germline, CDR1 SGHVS and CDR2 FQNEAQ. There are 16 residues in the CDR3. The ends lost 1 base at V and 4 bases at J; junction bases unmatched: 6. This CDR3 is CASSLELAGATETQYF. The CDR3 DNA sequence: TGTGCCAGCAGCTTAGAGCTAGCGGGGGCGACAGAGACCCAGTACTTC.

The J gene is TRBJ1-2, the V gene TRBV6-5; D is ambiguous. This CDR3 spans 15 amino acids. The V end lost 4 bases, the J end lost 2 bases, and 14 bases lay between the germline ends. The germline CDR1 and CDR2 sequences are MNHEY and SVGAGI. CDR3 DNA: TGTGCCAGCAGTTTTACTCCGCCCGTGAACTATGGCTACACCTTC. Translating gives CASSFTPPVNYGYTF.

This chain uses TRBV9 with TRBJ2-3; 11 bases are shared with TRBD2. The germline CDR1 and CDR2 sequences are SGDLS and YYNGEE. V gave up 3 bases and J gave up 1 base; unmatched junction bases: 1. The CDR3 loop spans 15 amino acids. The CDR3 coding sequence is TGTGCCAGCAGCGAGACTAGCGGGGGCACAGATACGCAGTATTTT. As protein: CASSETSGGTDTQYF.

The chain recombines TRBV27 with TRBJ1-1, with a weak D call TRBD1 (5 bases). Trimming removed 6 bases from V and 7 bases from J, with 15 bases in between. The CDR3 is 13 residues long. The germline CDR1 and CDR2 sequences are MNHEY and SMNVEV (reference sequence). The CDR3 sequence is CASSPGSLVEAFF. CDR3 nucleotide sequence: TGTGCCAGCAGCCCAGGGTCCCTGGTTGAAGCTTTCTTT.

The CDR3 is CATSSSQGALSGYTF. The CDR3 DNA follows: TGTGCCACCAGCAGTTCTCAGGGGGCTCTCTCAGGCTACACCTTC. The J gene is TRBJ1-2, the V gene TRBV15; 8 bases map to TRBD1. J was trimmed by 8 bases and V by 3 bases; bases with no gene match: 11. This CDR3 contains 15 residues. From germline, CDR1 is LNHNV and CDR2 YYDKDF (reference sequence).

The V and J genes are TRBV7-6 and TRBJ2-7; TRBD1 is a possible D gene (5 bases). Trimming shortened V by 5 bases and J by 7 bases, and 18 bases separated the two germline ends. The CDR3 has 14 amino acids. In germline, CDR1 is SGHVS, CDR2 FNYEAQ. Here the CDR3 reads CASSPSTAFWEQYF. CDR3 nucleotides: TGTGCCAGCAGCCCTTCGACAGCTTTCTGGGAGCAGTACTTC.